The 29 T cell receptor beta chains below come from one sample, sequenced in a study of PD-1 blockade in classical Hodgkin lymphoma. Method: immunoSEQ multiplex PCR; TCRdb's copy keeps in-frame clones and lacks some. The sample shows roughly 52,000 clones, around nine tenths of them seen only once. The time point was: cycle 4 day 1 (C4D1), after six to seven weeks of nivolumab. All the patients suffered relapse after autologous stem cell transplantation, and brentuximab vedotin exposure differed. The specimen was peripheral blood mononuclear cells (PBMCs), collected before the fourth cycle of nivolumab. Receptor source: a human donor with classical Hodgkin lymphoma.

The V call is TRBV28, the J call TRBJ1-2, with 7 bases aligning to TRBD1. Germline V CDR1 and CDR2: MDHEN, SYDVKM. The CDR3 has 14 amino acids. V shed 5 bases and J 8 bases; nucleotides not matched to a gene: 11. The CDR3 protein is CASSIRGGHRGYTF. CDR3 DNA: TGTGCCAGCAGTATAAGAGGGGGCCACCGGGGCTACACCTTC.

CDR3 DNA sequence: TGTGCCAGCAGCTCCACCGGGACAGGGGAATACGAGCAGTACTTC. It yields the protein CASSSTGTGEYEQYF. This chain joins TRBV7-9 and TRBJ2-7, with 10 nucleotides matching TRBD1. J was trimmed by 4 bases and V by 4 bases; bases with no gene match: 7. The CDR3 sequence is 15 residues long. Germline V gene data show CDR1 as SEHNR and CDR2 as FQNEAQ (reference sequence).

The J gene is TRBJ1-2, the V gene TRBV15; TRBD1 might be the D (6 bases). V lost 4 bases to trimming and J lost 4 bases, with 13 bases between them. This CDR3 is 14 amino acids long. The germline CDR1 and CDR2 sequences are LNHNV and YYDKDF (reference sequence). CDR3 region: CATSNRQAGYGYTF. The CDR3 region has the DNA TGTGCCACCAGCAACAGACAGGCTGGCTATGGCTACACCTTC.

In nucleotides, the CDR3 is TGCAGCGTTCGACTAGCGGGAGGGTACAATGAGCAGTTCTTC. It encodes CSVRLAGGYNEQFF. The chain recombines TRBV29-1 with TRBJ2-1; 14 positions match TRBD2. The CDR3 is 14 amino acids. Unmatched junction bases numbered 1, after V lost 5 bases and J lost 4 bases. The germline V gene has CDR1 SQVTM and CDR2 ANQGSEA.

By share of the sample, this clone is medium-sized. This chain links TRBV13 with TRBJ2-3; unclear D gene. The CDR3 extends over 12 amino acids. Germline V gene lookup returns CDR1 PRHDT and CDR2 FYEKMQ (reference sequence). The V gene lost 3 bases and the J gene lost 5 bases, with 6 bases spanning the gap. CDR3 in DNA: TGTGCCAGCAGCTTTCATGGAGATACGCAGTATTTT. Its translation is CASSFHGDTQYF.

The V and J genes are TRBV27 and TRBJ2-6; TRBD1 agrees at 9 bases. The CDR3 is 18 residues long. Losses at the gene ends were 6 bases for V and 1 base for J; bases not matched to a gene: 10. CDR1 MNHEY and CDR2 SMNVEV come from the germline V gene (reference sequence). CDR3 nucleotide sequence: TGTGCCAGCAGCCCTTATGCGGGACAGGGTTCTGGGGCCAACGTCCTGACTTTC. Translating it yields CASSPYAGQGSGANVLTF.

V usage is TRBV9 and J usage is TRBJ2-1; the D call may be TRBD1 or TRBD2 (6 bases each). CDR3 length: 14 amino acids. V shed 0 bases and J shed 6 bases, with 10 bases lying between them. Germline CDR1 is SGDLS and CDR2 is YYNGEE. The CDR3 protein is CASSVAGGPNEQFF. The CDR3 nucleotides read TGTGCCAGCAGCGTAGCTGGGGGGCCCAATGAGCAGTTCTTC.

The chain recombines TRBV28 with TRBJ1-1; the D is unclear. The CDR3 runs to 15 residues. CDR1 is MDHEN and CDR2 is SYDVKM in the germline V gene. Trimming took 7 bases from V and 5 from J, leaving 20 bases between them. The CDR3 sequence: CASILTQWERTEAFF. CDR3 in DNA: TGTGCCAGCATCCTCACCCAATGGGAAAGGACTGAAGCTTTCTTT.

The V gene is TRBV19, the J gene TRBJ2-1; TRBD2 aligns across 10 bases. The V segment lost 1 base and the J segment 6 bases; nucleotides outside the gene matches: 6. The CDR3 extends over 16 amino acids. The germline V gene encodes CDR1 LNHDA and CDR2 SQIVND (reference sequence). The CDR3 here is CASSIGSGGKFNEQFF. CDR3 sequence (DNA): TGTGCCAGTAGTATAGGTAGCGGGGGGAAGTTCAATGAGCAGTTCTTC.

V gene TRBV18 combines with J gene TRBJ2-1; D is perhaps TRBD2 (5 bases). Germline CDR1 KGHSH, CDR2 LQKENI. V was cut by 1 base and J by 0 bases, with 10 bases left in between. The CDR3 loop spans 16 amino acids. The CDR3 protein is CASSPLPGVSYNEQFF. The CDR3, as DNA: TGTGCCAGCTCACCACTTCCCGGGGTCTCCTACAATGAGCAGTTCTTC. The full variable domain, completed using reference TRBV18 and TRBJ2-1, is NAGVMQNPRHLVRRRGQEARLRCSPMKGHSHVYWYRQLPEEGLKFMVYLQKENIIDESGMPKERFSAEFPKEGPSILRIQQVVRGDSAAYFCASSPLPGVSYNEQFFGPGTRLTVL.

This chain uses TRBV9 with TRBJ1-5; possibly TRBD1 for D (5 bases). With 2 bases removed from V and 1 base from J, the gap between germline ends came to 10 bases. Germline V lookup: CDR1 SGDLS, CDR2 YYNGEE. There are 15 residues in the CDR3. The CDR3 coding sequence is TGTGCCAGCAGCGTCGGGTCAGGGAGCAATCAGCCCCAGCATTTT. Its protein product is CASSVGSGSNQPQHF.

The genes are TRBV6-5 and TRBJ2-1; 7 bases are a match to TRBD2. The germline CDR1 and CDR2 sequences are MNHEY and SVGAGI. V shed 6 bases, J shed 4 bases, and the junction held 6 bases outside the gene matches. This CDR3 spans 14 amino acids. CDR3 region: CASRSSGGYNEQFF. The CDR3, as DNA: TGTGCCAGCAGATCTAGCGGCGGTTACAATGAGCAGTTCTTC.

The genes are TRBV5-4 and TRBJ2-1; 8 bases are shared with TRBD1. Germline V CDR1 and CDR2: SGHNT, YYREEE (reference sequence). The CDR3 spans 15 residues. Trimming removed 3 bases from V and 5 bases from J; junction bases left unmatched: 7. CDR3 sequence reads: CASSWGMDRDNEQFF. The CDR3 nucleotides read TGTGCCAGCAGCTGGGGGATGGACAGGGACAATGAGCAGTTCTTC.

V gene TRBV11-3 combines with J gene TRBJ2-7, with TRBD2 identical over 7 bases. This CDR3 has 15 residues. Trimming at V came to 2 bases and at J to 5 bases, leaving 9 bases not matched to a gene. Germline CDR1 is SGHNT and CDR2 is YENEEA. The CDR3 DNA reads TGTGCCAGCAGCTTAAGACTAGCAGACCTTGACGAGCAGTACTTC. Encoded protein: CASSLRLADLDEQYF.

The gene calls are TRBV5-1 and TRBJ2-1; D not certain. The CDR3 loop spans 15 amino acids. V shed 3 bases and J shed 4 bases, with 14 bases lying between them. Germline V lookup: CDR1 SGHRS, CDR2 YFSETQ. CDR3 in DNA: TGCGCCAGCAGCTCCCTAGGCGGTCCGTACAATGAGCAGTTCTTC. Its translation is CASSSLGGPYNEQFF.

This chain links TRBV7-3 with TRBJ2-3, with 8 bases that match TRBD2. CDR3 length: 14 residues. The germline V gene has CDR1 SGHTA and CDR2 FQGTGA. The V segment lost 4 bases and the J segment 1 base; nucleotides outside the gene matches: 1. The CDR3 reads CASSSAGGTDTQYF. The CDR3 nucleotides are TGTGCCAGCAGCTCAGCGGGAGGCACAGATACGCAGTATTTT.

This chain links TRBV11-2 with TRBJ2-7, with no clear D. CDR3 size: 14 residues. Germline-derived CDR1 and CDR2 are SGHAT and FQNNGV. The ends were cut back, 4 bases at V and 0 bases at J, with 10 bases in the middle. The CDR3 loop is CASSSAGPSYEQYF. The CDR3 bases are TGTGCCAGCAGCTCGGCCGGACCCTCCTACGAGCAGTACTTC.

This clone appeared a few times. The chain uses TRBV2 and TRBJ2-3; possibly TRBD2 for D (7 bases). Trimming left V 6 bases short and J 0 bases short, with 16 bases between. Per germline, CDR1 SNHLY and CDR2 FYNNEI. This CDR3 contains 16 residues. The CDR3 DNA sequence: TGTGCCAGCAGGACTGGACGGGGGGCTAGCACAGATACGCAGTATTTT. Its protein product is CASRTGRGASTDTQYF.

The chain joins TRBV27 to TRBJ2-1; D gene ambiguous. V shed 2 bases and J shed 0 bases, with 17 bases lying between them. Germline V gene data show CDR1 as MNHEY and CDR2 as SMNVEV (reference sequence). The CDR3 has 18 residues. CDR3 DNA sequence: TGTGCCAGCAGTTTAGTTACCCTCGCAGCGAGCTCCTACAATGAGCAGTTCTTC. Its protein product is CASSLVTLAASSYNEQFF.

V and J are TRBV9 and TRBJ2-1; 12 positions match TRBD2. Germline CDR1 is SGDLS and CDR2 is YYNGEE. This CDR3 is built from 16 residues. The V segment lost 3 bases and the J segment 1 base; nucleotides outside the gene matches: 2. The CDR3 spells CASSELAGGSYNEQFF. DNA of the CDR3: TGTGCCAGCAGCGAACTAGCGGGAGGATCCTACAATGAGCAGTTCTTC. The full variable domain, with the rest looked up from reference TRBV9 and TRBJ2-1, is DSGVTQTPKHLITATGQRVTLRCSPRSGDLSVYWYQQSLDQGLQFLIQYYNGEERAKGNILERFSAQQFPDLHSELNLSSLELGDSALYFCASSELAGGSYNEQFFGPGTRLTVL.

The CDR3 loop is CASSLAGKGTGELFF. The DNA of the CDR3 is TGCGCCAGCAGCTTGGCCGGGAAGGGCACCGGGGAGCTGTTTTTT. This chain connects TRBV5-1 to TRBJ2-2; weak D call: TRBD2 (5 bases). The germline CDR1 and CDR2 sequences are SGHRS and YFSETQ. With 0 bases removed from V and 4 bases from J, the gap between germline ends came to 10 bases. This CDR3 is 15 amino acids long.

CDR3 bases: TGTGCCAGCAGCTTAGTACTGGTCGCATGGGAGACCCAGTACTTC. Its translation: CASSLVLVAWETQYF. The chain couples TRBV7-2 to TRBJ2-5; D gene unclear. Between the trimmed V and J ends, which lost 1 base and 5 bases, there was a span of 14 bases. CDR1 and CDR2 from the germline V gene are SGHTA and FQGNSA. The CDR3 length is 15 residues.

The chain carries TRBV19 and TRBJ1-4, with 8 bases lining up with TRBD1. V dropped 3 bases and J dropped 9; count of bases not matched to a gene: 6. The CDR3 totals 14 residues. Germline V lookup: CDR1 LNHDA, CDR2 SQIVND (reference sequence). CDR3 loop: CASSIPGQVKKLFF. DNA of the CDR3: TGTGCCAGTAGTATTCCGGGACAGGTGAAAAAACTGTTTTTT.

This clone was picked up a small number of times. The chain combines TRBV7-9 with TRBJ2-3; D uncertain. The CDR3 totals 13 residues. V lost 5 bases and J 1 base, leaving 7 bases between the germline ends. CDR1 and CDR2 from the germline V gene are SEHNR and FQNEAQ (reference sequence). CDR3 DNA: TGTGCCAGCAGCAGGTTTGGCACAGATACGCAGTATTTT. As protein: CASSRFGTDTQYF.

CDR3 bases: TGTGCCAGCAGCGTAGGAGCTTTGGGTCCCTACGAGCAGTACTTC. Translation gives CASSVGALGPYEQYF. The V gene is TRBV9, the J gene TRBJ2-7; D not resolved. This CDR3 contains 15 residues. Germline loops: CDR1 SGDLS, CDR2 YYNGEE. The V gene lost 0 bases and the J gene lost 2 bases, with 12 bases spanning the gap.

On this clone: Compared with germline, one end of the junction differs, possibly owing to a read error. The CDR3 sequence: CANSQEASGVVQETQYF. CDR3 sequence (DNA): TGCGCCAACAGCCAAGAGGCCAGCGGGGTGGTCCAAGAGACCCAGTACTTC. The chain links TRBV4-1 to TRBJ2-5, with 7 positions matching TRBD2. This CDR3 is built from 17 residues. Germline-derived CDR1 and CDR2 are MGHRA and YSYEKL.

CDR3: CASSIGGLATEAFF. CDR3 DNA sequence: TGTGCCAGCAGTATAGGGGGGCTCGCTACCGAAGCTTTCTTT. J is TRBJ1-1 and V is TRBV6-1; TRBD1 might be the D (6 bases). Germline V lookup: CDR1 MNHNS, CDR2 SASEGT. Trimming left V 5 bases short and J 8 bases short, with 18 bases between. This CDR3 region has 14 residues.

The chain links TRBV4-2 to TRBJ2-7; 9 bases agree with TRBD2. V dropped 1 base and J dropped 5; count of bases not matched to a gene: 6. This CDR3 has 15 amino acids. CDR1 and CDR2 (germline): LGHNA, YNFKEQ. The CDR3 loop reads CASSQALAGVNEQYF. The CDR3, as DNA: TGTGCCAGCAGCCAAGCCTTAGCGGGAGTCAACGAGCAGTACTTC.

The DNA of the CDR3 is TGTGCCACCAGCAGAGATACAGGGTTTGGATCTAACTATGGCTACACCTTC. Residues: CATSRDTGFGSNYGYTF. This chain links TRBV15 with TRBJ1-2, with D possibly TRBD1 on 6 matching bases. The CDR3 consists of 17 residues. Germline V lookup: CDR1 LNHNV, CDR2 YYDKDF (reference sequence). The germline V and J ends were trimmed by 0 bases and 0 bases, with 14 bases remaining between them. Looking up the rest from reference TRBV15 and TRBJ1-2 gives the full variable domain: DAMVIQNPRYQVTQFGKPVTLSCSQTLNHNVMYWYQQKSSQAPKLLFHYYDKDFNNEADTPDNFQSRRPNTSFCFLDIRSPGLGDTAMYLCATSRDTGFGSNYGYTFGSGTRLTVV.